This T cell receptor (beta chain) was retrieved from a study of blood T cell repertoires in COVID-19. Background on the study: Sites across the United States, Italy and Spain contributed samples from acute and convalescent COVID-19.

A Seattle source enrolled patients during active infection and followed them longitudinally. Germline-derived CDR1 and CDR2 are ENHRY and SYGVKD. V was trimmed by 0 bases and J by 1 base, leaving 16 bases between them. The CDR3 sequence is 17 residues long. Libraries were prepared by immunoSEQ multiplex PCR; TCRdb keeps only in-frame clonotypes and omits some of them. There are approximately 270,000 clones in the sample; 70% to 90% occur only once, and 0.87% lies in the top ten. The chain links TRBV10-3 to TRBJ2-7; D possibly corresponds to TRBD2 (6 bases). The source is a human donor with COVID-19, enrolled during active disease. The donor label of this sample is uncertain. Material: peripheral blood. CDR3 in DNA: TGTGCCATCAGTGAGTCGACGCGGGGCAGGTTTTCCTACGAGCAGTACTTC. Amino acid sequence: CAISESTRGRFSYEQYF.